A single sample gave rise to the 20 T cell receptor beta chains below, sequenced in a study of early T cells in non-severe SARS-CoV-2 infection. TCRdb processed the 5' RACE reads anew with MiXCR; each CDR3 protein has one entry. The sample shows fewer than 35,000 distinct CDR3 sequences, approximately 5% of them seen only once. Sequenced sample: whole blood. Source of these receptors: an adult who was a healthcare worker with PCR-confirmed SARS-CoV-2 infection or an uninfected control (not recorded which).

This clonotype was picked up many times. The chain combines TRBV7-9 with TRBJ1-1, with D possibly matching TRBD1 (6 bases). The CDR3 totals 13 residues. The germline CDR1 and CDR2 sequences are SEHNR and FQNEAQ (reference sequence). V was cut by 5 bases and J by 6 bases, with 13 bases left in between. The CDR3 nucleotides read TGTGCCAGCAGCACCGACAGGACAGCTGAAGCTTTCTTT. It codes for CASSTDRTAEAFF.

The sample holds a few counts of this clonotype. This chain links TRBV20-1 with TRBJ1-2, with TRBD1 matching 9 bases. This CDR3 has 14 residues. The J segment lost 2 bases and the V segment lost 6 bases, leaving 7 bases of the junction unmatched. Looked up from germline, CDR1 is DFQATT and CDR2 is SNEGSKA (reference sequence). The CDR3 is CSADPGTGNYGYTF. DNA for the CDR3: TGCAGTGCCGATCCCGGGACAGGGAACTATGGCTACACCTTC.

This clonotype has ten or more counts. V usage is TRBV9 and J usage is TRBJ2-1, with 9 bases fitting TRBD1. The CDR3 spans 14 residues. Germline CDR1 SGDLS, CDR2 YYNGEE. V shed 5 bases and J 5 bases; nucleotides not matched to a gene: 5. The CDR3 bases are TGTGCCAGCAGTTGGACAGGGGATCACAATGAGCAGTTCTTC. Its translation: CASSWTGDHNEQFF.

This clonotype was counted ten times or more. This chain connects TRBV19 to TRBJ1-5; a weak D match, TRBD1 (6 bases). The germline gives CDR1 LNHDA, CDR2 SQIVND (reference sequence). Trimming pared 7 bases from V and 7 bases from J, leaving 17 bases between. The CDR3 runs 14 residues. The chain's CDR3 is CASTVQGPNQPQHF. DNA for the CDR3: TGTGCCAGTACCGTACAGGGACCTAACCAGCCCCAGCATTTT.

This clonotype was seen many times. The CDR3 region is CASRQDTPYEQYF. The CDR3 DNA follows: TGTGCCAGCAGACAAGACACTCCCTACGAGCAGTACTTC. This chain links TRBV25-1 with TRBJ2-7, with D unclear. CDR3 length equals 13 residues. Per germline, CDR1 MGHDK and CDR2 SYGVNS. V was clipped by 6 bases and J by 2 bases, with 11 bases between them.

Many counts were recorded for this clonotype. The rearrangement joins TRBV12-3 or TRBV12-4 to TRBJ1-1; the D is unclear. V was clipped by 2 bases and J by 3 bases, with 7 bases between them. This CDR3 is 13 amino acids long. CDR3 sequence: CASSLTVYTEAFF. CDR3 DNA sequence: TGTGCCAGCAGTTTAACAGTTTACACTGAAGCTTTCTTT.

This clonotype was counted at least ten times. The chain couples TRBV6-6 to TRBJ2-7, with D unresolved. Trimming cost V 3 bases and J 0 bases, with 12 bases left between them. Germline values: CDR1 MNHNY, CDR2 SVGAGI (reference sequence). This CDR3 comprises 15 residues. The CDR3 bases are TGTGCCAGCAGTTATGACGGCCGAAGCTCCTACGAGCAGTACGTC. Its protein product is CASSYDGRSSYEQYV.

This clonotype occurred many times. The chain employs TRBV5-7 and TRBJ1-1; D might be TRBD1 (5 bases). TRBV5-7 is an ORF for which the function is uncertain. The CDR3 covers 13 residues. Trimming took off 5 bases at V and 4 bases at J, with 12 bases between the two ends. The CDR3 DNA follows: TGTGCCAGCAGTTTTTGGGGGGTCACTGAAGCTTTCTTT. This translates into CASSFWGVTEAFF.

This clonotype was found many times. CDR3 residues: CATSDLGGSYNEQFF. In DNA form, the CDR3 reads TGTGCCACCAGTGATTTGGGCGGGAGCTACAATGAGCAGTTCTTC. The chain is built from TRBV24-1 and TRBJ2-1; TRBD2 matches 7 bases. Germline CDR1 KGHDR, CDR2 SFDVKD. V gave up 0 bases and J gave up 3 bases; unmatched junction bases: 1. The CDR3 extends over 15 amino acids.

CDR3 region: CASSQEQGPDTQYF. As DNA, the CDR3 is TGTGCCAGCAGCCAAGAACAGGGCCCAGATACGCAGTATTTT. The chain carries TRBV3-1 and TRBJ2-3; maybe TRBD1 (6 bases). This CDR3 region has 14 residues. Germline CDR1 LGHDT, CDR2 YNNKEL (reference sequence). Trimming took 0 bases from V and 4 from J, leaving 8 bases between them.

There are many counts of this clonotype. The chain employs TRBV20-1 and TRBJ2-1, with D possibly being TRBD2 (5 bases). Trimming stripped 0 bases from V and 0 bases from J, with 15 bases between. Germline CDR1 reads DFQATT; CDR2 reads SNEGSKA (reference sequence). This CDR3 has 17 amino acids. CDR3 nucleotides: TGCAGTGCTAGAGATATATCAAGCGGCCTCTCCTACAATGAGCAGTTCTTC. It specifies CSARDISSGLSYNEQFF.

This clonotype was observed at least ten times. The chain couples TRBV19 to TRBJ1-3; D remains unclear. The V end lost 3 bases, the J end lost 0 bases, and 9 bases lay between the germline ends. The CDR3 spans 15 residues. Per the germline V gene, CDR1 is LNHDA and CDR2 is SQIVND (reference sequence). CDR3 sequence: CASSIYGTSGNTIYF. CDR3 nucleotides: TGTGCCAGTAGTATTTACGGAACCTCTGGAAACACCATATATTTT.

This chain links TRBV2 with TRBJ2-2; D possibly corresponds to TRBD1 (6 bases). The CDR3 length is 17 residues. Per the germline V gene, CDR1 is SNHLY and CDR2 is FYNNEI. The germline V and J ends were trimmed by 0 bases and 2 bases, with 13 bases remaining between them. This CDR3 reads CASSEAPYRVNTGELFF. CDR3 bases: TGTGCCAGCAGTGAAGCGCCGTACAGGGTCAACACCGGGGAGCTGTTTTTT.

The sample holds a few counts of this clonotype. The chain uses TRBV12-3 or TRBV12-4 and TRBJ1-2, with TRBD1 as a possible D gene (5 bases). The CDR3 consists of 14 residues. V was trimmed by 2 bases and J by 3 bases, leaving 10 bases between them. In nucleotides, the CDR3 is TGTGCCAGCAGTTTAAGGGGAAAGGACTATGGCTACACCTTC. The encoded protein is CASSLRGKDYGYTF.

This clonotype was detected many times. The J gene is TRBJ1-2, the V gene TRBV25-1; D is uncertain. Germline lookup yields CDR1 MGHDK and CDR2 SYGVNS. The CDR3 has 14 residues. The V gene lost 1 base and the J gene lost 3 bases, with 9 bases spanning the gap. In DNA form, the CDR3 reads TGTGCCAGCAGTGAATCCCCACCGGACTATGGCTACACCTTC. As protein: CASSESPPDYGYTF.

This clonotype was detected ten times or more. V gene TRBV7-8 combines with J gene TRBJ1-2; TRBD1 aligns across 7 bases. Trimming at V came to 4 bases and at J to 5 bases, leaving 10 bases not matched to a gene. CDR1 and CDR2 (germline): SGHVS, FQNEAQ. The CDR3 sequence is 15 residues long. The CDR3 reads CASSYRPGTAYGYTF. The CDR3 DNA sequence: TGTGCCAGCAGCTATCGTCCTGGGACAGCGTATGGCTACACCTTC.

The chain is built from TRBV4-1 and TRBJ2-5; 10 nucleotides match TRBD1. The trim removed 5 bases at V and 5 bases at J, leaving 8 bases unmatched. Per germline, CDR1 MGHRA and CDR2 YSYEKL. CDR3 length: 15 amino acids. The CDR3 nucleotides are TGCGCCAGCAGCACCGGGACAGGGGTGATGGAGACCCAGTACTTC. Residues: CASSTGTGVMETQYF.

This chain connects TRBV4-1 to TRBJ2-6; D may be TRBD1 (5 bases). Per germline, CDR1 MGHRA and CDR2 YSYEKL. The length of the CDR3 is 19 residues. The V gene lost 0 bases and the J gene lost 0 bases, with 15 bases spanning the gap. The DNA for the CDR3 is TGCGCCAGCAGCCAAGATCTTAGGGGCCGCCTCTCTGGGGCCAACGTCCTGACTTTC. Translating it yields CASSQDLRGRLSGANVLTF.

This chain uses TRBV9 with TRBJ2-5; D may be TRBD1 or TRBD2 (5 bases each). Trimming took 4 bases from V and 0 from J, leaving 10 bases between them. Germline V CDR1 and CDR2: SGDLS, YYNGEE. This CDR3 comprises 14 residues. The CDR3 loop reads CASSPGPHQETQYF. The CDR3 bases are TGTGCCAGCAGCCCGGGACCACACCAAGAGACCCAGTACTTC.

This clonotype was observed many times. The chain combines TRBV12-3 or TRBV12-4 with TRBJ2-5; D unresolved. Trimming removed 2 bases from V and 3 bases from J, with 1 base in between. The CDR3 totals 11 residues. CDR3 amino acids: CASSLKETQYF. CDR3 in DNA: TGTGCCAGCAGTTTAAAAGAGACCCAGTACTTC.